Listed below are T cell receptor beta chains from one sample, sequenced in a study of blood T cell repertoires in COVID-19. Clones were read by immunoSEQ multiplex PCR, and TCRdb kept only the in-frame ones, dropping some. In the table there are 250,000 to 300,000 clones, 85% of which are singletons. Sequenced material: peripheral blood. Every receptor here comes from a man aged 50 to 59 with active or convalescent COVID-19. The CDR3 runs from the conserved cysteine through the conserved F or W. The D gene is left open where the match is weak. The listing skips clone size in some rows; elsewhere it reads once, few, many or a size class.

TRBV5-1	-	TRBJ1-2	TRBD1	CASSSWTGGAGYTF	TGCGCCAGCAGCTCCTGGACAGGGGGGGCTGGCTACACCTTC
TRBV6-4	-	TRBJ2-1	-	CAAGPYNEQFF	TGTGCCGCGGGCCCTTACAATGAGCAGTTCTTC
TRBV6-5	once	TRBJ2-1	-	CASRGRQDQFF	TGTGCCAGCAGAGGGAGACAGGACCAGTTCTTC
TRBV7-9	few	TRBJ2-2	TRBD1	CASSSPRGRTGELFF	TGTGCCAGCAGCTCCCCCAGGGGGCGGACCGGGGAGCTGTTTTTT
TRBV19	-	TRBJ2-2	-	CASSMWPGELFF	TGTGCCAGTAGTATGTGGCCCGGGGAGCTGTTTTTT
TRBV6-6	-	TRBJ1-2	-	CASSSPQGYTF	TGTGCCAGCAGTTCTCCCCAGGGCTACACCTTC
TRBV30	-	TRBJ2-2	-	CAWNRVARKNTGELFF	TGTGCCTGGAACAGGGTGGCTCGTAAGAACACCGGGGAGCTGTTTTTT
TRBV29-1	-	TRBJ1-3	-	CSVGFPGSGNTIYF	TGCAGCGTTGGATTTCCGGGCTCTGGAAACACCATATATTTT
TRBV6-5	-	TRBJ1-6	TRBD1	CASSYSNRGDSPLHF	TGTGCCAGCAGTTACTCGAACAGGGGAGACTCACCCCTCCACTTT
TRBV28	-	TRBJ2-7	TRBD2	CASSSPLLAGVMGQYF	TGTGCCAGCAGTTCGCCGTTACTAGCGGGAGTTATGGGGCAGTACTTC
TRBV6-5	-	TRBJ1-1	-	CASSYAQSGVTEAFF	TGTGCCAGCAGTTACGCACAATCAGGGGTCACTGAAGCTTTCTTT
TRBV4-3	-	TRBJ1-4	-	CASSQDSRKLFF	TGCGCCAGCAGCCAAGATTCCAGAAAACTGTTTTTT
TRBV5-1	-	TRBJ1-1	-	CASSLGWGRVREAFF	TGCGCCAGCAGCTTGGGTTGGGGGCGAGTGAGGGAAGCTTTCTTT
TRBV2	once	TRBJ2-5	-	CASSETRSQETQYF	TGTGCCAGCAGTGAAACTAGGTCCCAAGAGACCCAGTACTTC
TRBV10-3	once	TRBJ2-1	TRBD2	CAISETIAGIPYNEQFF	TGTGCCATCAGTGAGACCATAGCGGGAATACCCTACAATGAGCAGTTCTTC
TRBV30	once	TRBJ2-3	TRBD2	CAWSVNRAGAQYF	TGTGCCTGGAGTGTTAATAGAGCGGGAGCTCAGTATTTT
TRBV18	-	TRBJ2-7	-	CASSGSRYEQYF	TGTGCCAGCTCAGGGAGTCGGTACGAGCAGTACTTC
TRBV6-5	few	TRBJ1-5	-	CASSHDGNSNQPQHF	TGTGCCAGCAGCCACGACGGGAATAGCAATCAGCCCCAGCATTTT
TRBV5-4	-	TRBJ2-5	TRBD2	CASSLVASGRGETQYF	TGTGCCAGCAGCTTGGTCGCTAGCGGGAGAGGAGAGACCCAGTACTTC
TRBV6-5	few	TRBJ1-2	-	CASSPGISSGYTF	TGTGCCAGCAGTCCGGGGATTTCCTCTGGCTACACCTTC
TRBV28	-	TRBJ2-1	-	CASMREVVGKTIF	TGTGCCAGCATGAGGGAGGTCGTTGGGAAGACGATCTTC
TRBV10-3	-	TRBJ2-1	TRBD2	CAISESSQLAGTNEQFF	TGTGCCATCAGTGAGTCGTCTCAACTAGCGGGGACCAATGAGCAGTTCTTC
TRBV28	-	TRBJ2-5	-	CASRSGGGTQYF	TGTGCCAGCAGGTCCGGCGGTGGGACCCAGTACTTC
TRBV5-6	-	TRBJ1-6	TRBD1	CASSWAGTVNSPLHF	TGTGCCAGCAGCTGGGCCGGGACAGTTAATTCACCCCTCCACTTT
TRBV7-9	-	TRBJ2-1	-	CASSLEGGYNEQFF	TGTGCCAGCAGCTTAGAAGGCGGATACAATGAGCAGTTCTTC
TRBV12-3/TRBV12-4	-	TRBJ2-7	-	CASSYAGYEQYF	TGTGCCAGCAGTTACGCCGGGTACGAGCAGTACTTC
TRBV6-5	once	TRBJ2-7	TRBD2	CASSYGGSGEQYF	TGTGCCAGCAGTTACGGGGGTAGCGGGGAGCAGTACTTC
TRBV9	-	TRBJ1-1	TRBD1	CASSPGQGNTEAFF	TGTGCCAGCAGCCCCGGACAGGGAAACACTGAAGCTTTCTTT
TRBV29-1	-	TRBJ2-1	-	CSVVTFEQFF	TGCAGCGTTGTGACTTTTGAGCAGTTCTTC
TRBV7-9	-	TRBJ2-7	TRBD2	CASSLGSGASYEQYF	TGTGCCAGCAGCTTGGGGAGCGGGGCCTCCTACGAGCAGTACTTC
TRBV29-1	-	TRBJ2-1	TRBD2	CSVLGLAGERGEQFF	TGCAGCGTGCTTGGACTAGCGGGAGAAAGGGGTGAGCAGTTCTTC
TRBV19	-	TRBJ2-1	TRBD2	CASSTGLAGDEQFF	TGTGCCAGTAGTACCGGACTAGCCGGGGATGAGCAGTTCTTC
TRBV4-3	-	TRBJ2-2	TRBD2	CASSQEFYSGSRREPGELFF	TGCGCCAGCAGCCAAGAGTTCTATAGCGGGAGCCGACGGGAGCCCGGGGAGCTGTTTTTT
TRBV27	once	TRBJ2-7	-	CASSGTGLLVGGQYF	TGTGCCAGCAGTGGCACGGGACTCCTCGTCGGTGGGCAGTACTTC
TRBV9	-	TRBJ1-3	-	CASSVDPAGNTIYF	TGTGCCAGCAGCGTAGATCCGGCTGGAAACACCATATATTTT
TRBV6-5	-	TRBJ1-2	-	CASSYSRVSGYGYTF	TGTGCCAGCAGTTACTCGAGGGTATCCGGATATGGCTACACCTTC
TRBV6-4	few	TRBJ1-2	-	CASSAYPGGPTNYGYTF	TGTGCCAGCAGTGCTTATCCGGGAGGCCCTACTAACTATGGCTACACCTTC
TRBV4-1	-	TRBJ2-7	-	CASSQDDREVYEQYF	TGCGCCAGCAGCCAAGATGACAGGGAGGTCTACGAGCAGTACTTC
TRBV20-1	many	TRBJ2-1	-	CSAQDGGEQFF	TGCAGTGCCCAGGATGGGGGCGAGCAGTTCTTC
TRBV11-2	-	TRBJ2-5	-	CASSNTGRKTQYF	TGTGCCAGCAGCAATACAGGGAGAAAGACCCAGTACTTC
TRBV12-3/TRBV12-4	-	TRBJ2-3	-	CASRTTGADTQYF	TGTGCCAGCAGGACCACAGGTGCAGATACGCAGTATTTT
TRBV6-1	-	TRBJ1-5	-	CASSDVVRGGNQPQHF	TGTGCCAGCAGTGACGTGGTTCGGGGGGGCAATCAGCCCCAGCATTTT
TRBV14	-	TRBJ2-3	-	CASSQVDFRTDTQYF	TGTGCCAGCAGCCAAGTGGACTTCCGCACAGATACGCAGTATTTT
TRBV29-1	-	TRBJ2-1	TRBD2	CSVEGRNARTSAAYNEQFF	TGCAGCGTCGAGGGTAGGAACGCCCGCACTAGCGCGGCCTACAATGAGCAGTTCTTC